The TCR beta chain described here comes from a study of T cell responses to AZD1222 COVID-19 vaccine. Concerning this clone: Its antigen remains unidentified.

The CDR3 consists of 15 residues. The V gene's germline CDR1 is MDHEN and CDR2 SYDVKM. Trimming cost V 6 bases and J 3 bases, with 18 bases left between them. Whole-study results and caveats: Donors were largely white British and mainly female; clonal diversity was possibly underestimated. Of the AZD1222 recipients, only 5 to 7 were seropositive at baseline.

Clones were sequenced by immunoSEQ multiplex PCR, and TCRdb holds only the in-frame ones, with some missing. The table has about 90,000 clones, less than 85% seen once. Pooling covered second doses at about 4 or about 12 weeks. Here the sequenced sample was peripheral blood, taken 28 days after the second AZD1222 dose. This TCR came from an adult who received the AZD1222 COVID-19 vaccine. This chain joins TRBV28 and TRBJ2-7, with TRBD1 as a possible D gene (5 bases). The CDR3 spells CASRPSGPIHYEQYF. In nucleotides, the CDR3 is TGTGCCAGCAGGCCCTCAGGGCCCATTCACTACGAGCAGTACTTC.